This entry lists 30 T cell receptor beta chains sequenced from one sample in a study of blood T cell repertoires in COVID-19. Method: immunoSEQ multiplex PCR; TCRdb's copy keeps in-frame clones and lacks some. In the table there are almost 55,000 clones, more than 75% of which are singletons. Sequencing used peripheral blood. These receptors were collected from a human donor in a cohort sampled during active COVID-19.

The CDR3 nucleotides read TGTGCCAGCAGCTGGGGGTGGACAGAGGGCTACACCTTC. It yields the protein CASSWGWTEGYTF. The chain couples TRBV7-8 to TRBJ1-2; a weak D match, TRBD1 (6 bases). The CDR3 contains 13 residues. Germline V CDR1 and CDR2: SGHVS, FQNEAQ. V was shortened by 4 bases and J by 8 bases, with 14 bases between the two germline ends.

This chain joins TRBV18 and TRBJ2-3; 10 nucleotides agree with TRBD2. There are 16 residues in the CDR3. Trimming removed 1 base from V and 5 bases from J; junction bases left unmatched: 6. Per germline, CDR1 KGHSH and CDR2 LQKENI. CDR3 sequence reads: CASSPRSGGALDTQYF. CDR3 coding DNA: TGTGCCAGCTCACCACGGAGCGGGGGGGCCTTAGATACGCAGTATTTT.

This clone was picked up one time. The chain is built from TRBV11-2 and TRBJ1-5; D ambiguous. CDR1 SGHAT and CDR2 FQNNGV come from the germline V gene. There are 15 residues in the CDR3. V lost 5 bases to trimming and J lost 3 bases, with 14 bases between them. The CDR3 bases are TGTGCCAGCAGCCCGTCTTCGGGTGCCAATCAGCCCCAGCATTTT. The encoded protein is CASSPSSGANQPQHF.

The V gene is TRBV5-1, the J gene TRBJ1-2; a possible D gene is TRBD1 (5 bases). Trimming left V 4 bases short and J 3 bases short, with 13 bases between. The CDR3 totals 14 residues. Germline V gives CDR1 SGHRS, CDR2 YFSETQ. CDR3 amino acids: CASSPDSGDYGYTF. Written as DNA, the CDR3 is TGCGCCAGCAGCCCAGACTCGGGGGACTATGGCTACACCTTC.

The chain recombines TRBV5-4 with TRBJ2-7; 10 nucleotides align to TRBD1. The length of the CDR3 is 15 residues. J gave up 2 bases and V 5 bases, and 7 bases lay outside the gene matches. Germline CDR1 reads SGHNT; CDR2 reads YYREEE (reference sequence). The CDR3: CASSSGTGVPYEQYF. The CDR3 DNA is TGTGCCAGCAGTTCCGGGACAGGGGTTCCCTACGAGCAGTACTTC. Complete variable domain (other parts from reference TRBV5-4 and TRBJ2-7): ETGVTQSPTHLIKTRGQQVTLRCSSQSGHNTVSWYQQALGQGPQFIFQYYREEENGRGNFPPRFSGLQFPNYSSELNVNALELDDSALYLCASSSGTGVPYEQYFGPGTRLTVT.

The J gene is TRBJ2-1, the V gene TRBV6-5; TRBD2 agrees at 7 bases. This CDR3 comprises 14 residues. Germline V lookup: CDR1 MNHEY, CDR2 SVGAGI. V was clipped by 7 bases and J by 4 bases; unmatched bases: 7. CDR3 nucleotides: TGTGCCAGCAATATACAGCGGGAATACAATGAGCAGTTCTTC. Translating it yields CASNIQREYNEQFF.

J is TRBJ1-6 and V is TRBV2; D is unresolved. The CDR3 extends over 14 amino acids. Germline V lookup: CDR1 SNHLY, CDR2 FYNNEI. The V end was cut by 7 bases, the J end by 10 bases, with 17 bases between. Here the CDR3 DNA reads TGTGCCAGCACAACGGGTAGAACCTACTCACCCCTCCACTTT. Translated: CASTTGRTYSPLHF.

The chain carries TRBV15 and TRBJ2-7, with 10 bases matching TRBD1. The germline gives CDR1 LNHNV, CDR2 YYDKDF (reference sequence). This CDR3 region has 17 residues. Trimming at V came to 5 bases and at J to 4 bases, leaving 14 bases not matched to a gene. The CDR3 loop is CATSGKPGQGRSYEQYF. The CDR3 coding sequence is TGTGCCACCAGCGGAAAACCGGGACAGGGGCGATCGTACGAGCAGTACTTC. Filled out from reference TRBV15 and TRBJ2-7, the complete variable domain reads DAMVIQNPRYQVTQFGKPVTLSCSQTLNHNVMYWYQQKSSQAPKLLFHYYDKDFNNEADTPDNFQSRRPNTSFCFLDIRSPGLGDTAMYLCATSGKPGQGRSYEQYFGPGTRLTVT.

This chain connects TRBV11-3 to TRBJ2-5; 9 bases fit TRBD2. After removal of 5 bases from V and 5 bases from J, the junction contained 9 bases not matched to a gene. Germline values: CDR1 SGHNT, CDR2 YENEEA. This CDR3 region has 15 residues. DNA of the CDR3: TGTGCCAGCAGCCCCGCGGGGGGGGCTCGGGAGACCCAGTACTTC. Residues: CASSPAGGARETQYF.

This clone was detected once. The gene calls are TRBV19 and TRBJ2-3, with D maybe TRBD2 (6 bases). The CDR3 consists of 14 residues. V lost 6 bases and J lost 2, with 12 bases in between. The germline gives CDR1 LNHDA, CDR2 SQIVND (reference sequence). The CDR3 DNA is TGTGCCAGTAGCCCGGGGGTAGTCACAGATACGCAGTATTTT. Protein: CASSPGVVTDTQYF.

The count of this clone is one. The chain couples TRBV18 to TRBJ1-6, with D possibly being TRBD1 (6 bases). This CDR3 is 15 amino acids long. Germline CDR1 KGHSH, CDR2 LQKENI. V dropped 6 bases and J dropped 7 bases, with 16 bases sitting between them. The DNA for the CDR3 is TGTGCCAGCTCCCCTACAGGGAATTCGAATTCACCCCTCCACTTT. It yields the protein CASSPTGNSNSPLHF.

This chain joins TRBV18 and TRBJ1-5; D is ambiguous. There are 14 residues in the CDR3. CDR1 KGHSH and CDR2 LQKENI come from the germline V gene. Trimming took off 4 bases at V and 4 bases at J, with 11 bases between the two ends. The CDR3 DNA sequence: TGTGCCAGCTCACGTATGGGAGATAATCAGCCCCAGCATTTT. It codes for CASSRMGDNQPQHF.

The chain uses TRBV7-8 and TRBJ2-4; a weak D match, TRBD1 (6 bases). In germline, CDR1 is SGHVS, CDR2 FQNEAQ. Trimming took off 5 bases at V and 3 bases at J, with 23 bases between the two ends. CDR3 length: 18 amino acids. CDR3 residues: CASSIRPSAGENKNIQYF. As DNA, the CDR3 is TGTGCCAGCAGCATTAGGCCGTCGGCAGGGGAAAACAAAAACATTCAGTACTTC. Full variable domain (outside the CDR3, taken from reference TRBV7-8 and TRBJ2-4): GAGVSQSPRYKVAKRGQDVALRCDPISGHVSLFWYQQALGQGPEFLTYFQNEAQLDKSGLPSDRFFAERPEGSVSTLKIQRTQQEDSAVYLCASSIRPSAGENKNIQYFGAGTRLSVL.

This chain uses TRBV5-6 with TRBJ2-3; 10 bases line up with TRBD1. J was trimmed by 3 bases and V by 2 bases; bases with no gene match: 3. The germline CDR1 and CDR2 sequences are SGHDT and YYEEEE. The length of the CDR3 is 15 residues. The CDR3 reads CASSFDRGLTDTQYF. The DNA for the CDR3 is TGTGCCAGCAGCTTCGACAGGGGGCTAACAGATACGCAGTATTTT.

The chain has TRBV5-1 and TRBJ1-1; the D gene is possibly TRBD1 (6 bases). This CDR3 is 14 amino acids long. From germline, CDR1 is SGHRS and CDR2 YFSETQ. V was trimmed by 5 bases and J by 6 bases, leaving 17 bases between them. The CDR3 coding sequence is TGCGCCAGCAGACAGGGATTTGAGGGCGCTGAAGCTTTCTTT. This sequence encodes CASRQGFEGAEAFF.

The chain joins TRBV7-9 to TRBJ2-7; the match to TRBD1 covers 8 bases. Germline V gene sequence: CDR1 SEHNR, CDR2 FQNEAQ (reference sequence). V was clipped by 4 bases and J by 3 bases; unmatched bases: 5. This CDR3 comprises 14 residues. CDR3 in amino acids: CASSSSDRDYEQYF. Here the CDR3 DNA reads TGTGCCAGCAGCTCCTCGGACAGGGACTACGAGCAGTACTTC.

J is TRBJ2-1 and V is TRBV7-6, with 9 nucleotides matching TRBD2. The germline gives CDR1 SGHVS, CDR2 FNYEAQ. Germline trimming cut 4 bases from V and 5 bases from J; bases unmatched to any gene: 6. The CDR3 contains 15 residues. The CDR3 sequence is CASSSDGTSHNEQFF. In DNA, the CDR3 is TGTGCCAGCAGCTCCGACGGGACTAGCCACAATGAGCAGTTCTTC.

V gene TRBV11-2 combines with J gene TRBJ2-5, with no clear D. Germline CDR1 reads SGHAT; CDR2 reads FQNNGV. V shed 5 bases and J shed 3 bases, with 10 bases lying between them. The CDR3 loop spans 13 amino acids. Here the CDR3 reads CASSNSGEETQYF. CDR3 bases: TGTGCCAGCAGCAACAGTGGCGAAGAGACCCAGTACTTC.

The V and J genes are TRBV6-6 and TRBJ2-5, with TRBD1 matching over 8 bases. The V gene end was trimmed by 11 bases and the J gene end by 5 bases; junction bases not matched to a gene: 10. Germline V gene lookup returns CDR1 MNHNY and CDR2 SVGAGI (reference sequence). CDR3 size: 13 residues. The CDR3 bases are TGTGCCGCAAACAGGGGGTGGTTGGAGACCCAGTACTTC. Protein product: CAANRGWLETQYF.

CDR3 nucleotide sequence: TGCGCCAGCAGTGGCGGACAGGGGTCCACAGATACGCAGTATTTT. Translated, it gives CASSGGQGSTDTQYF. The rearrangement uses TRBV10-1 and TRBJ2-3; the match to TRBD1 covers 9 bases. This CDR3 comprises 15 residues. Germline lookup yields CDR1 WNHNN and CDR2 SYGVQD (reference sequence). The J segment lost 2 bases and the V segment lost 4 bases, leaving 4 bases of the junction unmatched.

V and J are TRBV15 and TRBJ2-7, with D tentatively TRBD1 (6 bases). Trimming removed 0 bases at V and 6 bases at J, with 9 bases between. Per the germline V gene, CDR1 is LNHNV and CDR2 is YYDKDF (reference sequence). This CDR3 has 13 amino acids. The CDR3 nucleotides are TGTGCCACCAGCAGAGATCCCAGGGGCGAGCAGTACTTC. Translating gives CATSRDPRGEQYF.

CDR3 in DNA: TGTGCCAGCAGCTTAGGGACAGGGGAAGAGACCCAGTACTTC. Its protein is CASSLGTGEETQYF. The chain combines TRBV11-2 with TRBJ2-5, with 9 bases fitting TRBD1. CDR3 size: 14 residues. The trim removed 1 base at V and 3 bases at J, leaving 0 bases unmatched. CDR1 SGHAT and CDR2 FQNNGV come from the germline V gene.

This clone was observed a single time. This chain connects TRBV9 to TRBJ1-1; D uncertain. Trimming left V 4 bases short and J 11 bases short, with 21 bases between. Germline CDR1 and CDR2: SGDLS and YYNGEE. The CDR3 is made up of 14 amino acids. CDR3 sequence reads: CASSPQGGFGVAFF. In DNA form, the CDR3 reads TGTGCCAGCAGCCCTCAAGGAGGTTTCGGGGTCGCTTTCTTT.

V gene TRBV6-6 combines with J gene TRBJ1-1; possibly TRBD1 for D (5 bases). CDR1 is MNHNY, CDR2 SVGAGI, per germline (reference sequence). Trimming removed 5 bases from V and 5 bases from J, with 12 bases in between. The CDR3 runs 13 residues. The CDR3 region is CASSPRGGTEAFF. As DNA, the CDR3 is TGTGCCAGCAGTCCTCGCGGGGGAACTGAAGCTTTCTTT.

J is TRBJ1-2 and V is TRBV5-1; D gene uncertain. Germline V lookup: CDR1 SGHRS, CDR2 YFSETQ. This CDR3 is built from 13 residues. Trimming pared 0 bases from V and 6 bases from J, leaving 9 bases between. The CDR3 is CASSLVGRDGYTF. As DNA, the CDR3 is TGCGCCAGCAGCTTGGTAGGGCGGGATGGCTACACCTTC.

The rearrangement links TRBV3-1 (or the pseudogene TRBV3-2) to TRBJ2-2; 7 nucleotides align to TRBD1. The junction had 5 bases not matched to a gene; V was cut back by 2 bases and J by 2 bases. The germline V gene encodes CDR1 LGHDT and CDR2 YNNKEL (reference sequence). The CDR3 extends over 16 amino acids. CDR3 region: CASSQQGQLNTGELFF. Written as DNA, the CDR3 is TGTGCCAGCAGCCAACAGGGACAGCTCAACACCGGGGAGCTGTTTTTT.

This chain links TRBV19 with TRBJ1-5, with D maybe TRBD1 (5 bases). The V gene's germline CDR1 is LNHDA and CDR2 SQIVND (reference sequence). The CDR3 sequence is 14 residues long. Trimming left V 10 bases short and J 2 bases short, with 15 bases between. The CDR3 nucleotides read TGTGCCACCTCGACCTCACAGGGCAATCAGCCCCAGCATTTT. This translates into CATSTSQGNQPQHF.

The V gene is TRBV4-1, the J gene TRBJ1-1, with 8 bases lining up with TRBD1. This CDR3 region has 15 residues. The ends lost 5 bases at V and 2 bases at J; junction bases unmatched: 7. Germline-derived CDR1 and CDR2 are MGHRA and YSYEKL. The CDR3 region is CASSNRDRQNTEAFF. The CDR3, as DNA: TGCGCCAGCAGCAACCGGGACAGGCAAAACACTGAAGCTTTCTTT.

Only one count was recorded for this clone. This chain uses TRBV15 with TRBJ2-7; unclear D gene. The V end was cut by 1 base, the J end by 0 bases, with 7 bases between. The CDR3 is made up of 14 amino acids. Germline CDR1 and CDR2: LNHNV and YYDKDF (reference sequence). CDR3 amino acids: CATSRGAYSYEQYF. The DNA for the CDR3 is TGTGCCACCAGCAGAGGTGCCTACTCCTACGAGCAGTACTTC.

The chain uses TRBV10-3 and TRBJ2-7; D is unclear. V was pared by 5 bases and J by 0 bases, with 11 bases between. The CDR3 is made up of 14 amino acids. Germline loops: CDR1 ENHRY, CDR2 SYGVKD. DNA for the CDR3: TGTGCCATCAGTAAGTATTCCCTCTCCTACGAGCAGTACTTC. It is translated as CAISKYSLSYEQYF.